This T cell receptor (beta chain) came from a study of T cell responses to AZD1222 COVID-19 vaccine. The CDR3 is 14 amino acids. The germline V gene encodes CDR1 MGHDK and CDR2 SYGVNS. Deletions cut 2 bases from V and 3 bases from J, with 7 bases between. Measured with immunoSEQ multiplex PCR; TCRdb has only the in-frame clones, and not every one. In the table there are 250,000 to 300,000 clones, 85% to 95% of which are singletons. The sequenced sample was peripheral blood, obtained 28 days after the second AZD1222 dose. This rearrangement joins TRBV25-1 to TRBJ2-2; possibly TRBD2 for D (6 bases). This TCR was sampled from an adult who received the AZD1222 COVID-19 vaccine. CDR3 sequence: CASSEGGDTGELFF. The DNA of the CDR3 is TGTGCCAGCAGTGAAGGCGGGGACACCGGGGAGCTGTTTTTT.